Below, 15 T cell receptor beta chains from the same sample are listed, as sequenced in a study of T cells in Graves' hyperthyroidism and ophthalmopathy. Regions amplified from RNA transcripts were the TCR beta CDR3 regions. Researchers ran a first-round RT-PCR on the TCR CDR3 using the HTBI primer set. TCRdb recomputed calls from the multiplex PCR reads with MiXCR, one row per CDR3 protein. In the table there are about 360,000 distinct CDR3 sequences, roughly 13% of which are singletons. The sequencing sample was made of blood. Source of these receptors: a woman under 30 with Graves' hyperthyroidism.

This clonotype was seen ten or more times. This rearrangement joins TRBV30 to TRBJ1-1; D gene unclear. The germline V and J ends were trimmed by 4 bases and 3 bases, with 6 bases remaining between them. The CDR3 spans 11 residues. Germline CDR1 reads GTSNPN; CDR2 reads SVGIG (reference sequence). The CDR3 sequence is CAWNTDTEAFF. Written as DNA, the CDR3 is TGTGCCTGGAACACGGACACTGAAGCTTTCTTT. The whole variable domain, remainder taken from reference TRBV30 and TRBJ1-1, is SQTIHQWPATLVQPVGSPLSLECTVEGTSNPNLYWYRQAAGRGLQLLFYSVGIGQISSEVPQNLSASRPQDRQFILSSKKLLLSDSGFYLCAWNTDTEAFFGQGTRLTVV.

For the CDR3, the DNA is TGTGCCAGCCGGGTCGGCGGGGACACTGAAGCTTTCTTT. Translated: CASRVGGDTEAFF. This chain joins TRBV7-9 and TRBJ1-1, with unresolved D. Germline loops: CDR1 SEHNR, CDR2 FQNEAQ (reference sequence). The CDR3 consists of 13 residues. V dropped 8 bases and J dropped 3 bases, with 13 bases sitting between them.

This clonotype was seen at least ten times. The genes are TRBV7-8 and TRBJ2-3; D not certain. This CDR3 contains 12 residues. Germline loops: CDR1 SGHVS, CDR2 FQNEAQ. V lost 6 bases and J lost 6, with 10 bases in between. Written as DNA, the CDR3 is TGTGCCAGCAGAACAGAGGTGGATACGCAGTATTTT. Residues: CASRTEVDTQYF.

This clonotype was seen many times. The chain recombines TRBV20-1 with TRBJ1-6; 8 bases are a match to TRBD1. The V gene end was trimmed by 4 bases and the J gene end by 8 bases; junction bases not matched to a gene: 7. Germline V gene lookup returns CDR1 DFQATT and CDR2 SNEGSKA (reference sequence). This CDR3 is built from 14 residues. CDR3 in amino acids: CSAKGTGFDSPLHF. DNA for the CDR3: TGCAGTGCTAAAGGGACAGGCTTTGATTCACCCCTCCACTTT.

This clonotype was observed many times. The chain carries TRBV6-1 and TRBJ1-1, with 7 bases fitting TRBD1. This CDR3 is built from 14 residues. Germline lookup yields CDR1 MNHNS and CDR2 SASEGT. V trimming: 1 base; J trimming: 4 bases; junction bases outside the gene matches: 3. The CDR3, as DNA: TGTGCCAGCAGTGAAGGGGGACAGTCCACTGAAGCTTTCTTT. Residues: CASSEGGQSTEAFF.

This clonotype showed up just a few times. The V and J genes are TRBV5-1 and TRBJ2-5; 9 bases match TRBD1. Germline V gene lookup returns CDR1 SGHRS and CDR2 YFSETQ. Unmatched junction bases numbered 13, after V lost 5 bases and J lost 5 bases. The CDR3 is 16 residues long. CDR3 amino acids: CASRSNSGTGKETQYF. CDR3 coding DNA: TGCGCCAGCAGATCGAATTCCGGGACAGGGAAGGAGACCCAGTACTTC.

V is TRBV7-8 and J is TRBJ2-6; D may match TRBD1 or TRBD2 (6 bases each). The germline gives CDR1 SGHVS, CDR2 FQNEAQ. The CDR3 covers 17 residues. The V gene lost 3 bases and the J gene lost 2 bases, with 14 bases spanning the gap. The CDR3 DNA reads TGTGCCAGCAGCTTGGGGTTCGGGGGCCCTGGGGCCAACGTCCTGACTTTC. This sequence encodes CASSLGFGGPGANVLTF.

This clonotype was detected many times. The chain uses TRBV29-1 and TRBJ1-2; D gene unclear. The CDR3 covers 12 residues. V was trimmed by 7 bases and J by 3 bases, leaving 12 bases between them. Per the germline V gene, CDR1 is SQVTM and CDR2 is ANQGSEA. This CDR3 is CSAAGIYYGYTF. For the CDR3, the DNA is TGCAGCGCCGCGGGAATCTACTATGGCTACACCTTC.

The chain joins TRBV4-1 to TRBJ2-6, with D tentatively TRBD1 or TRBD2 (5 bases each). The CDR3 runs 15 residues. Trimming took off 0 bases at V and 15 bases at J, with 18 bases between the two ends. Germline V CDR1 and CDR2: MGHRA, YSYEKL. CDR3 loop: CASSQDNQGSRGLTF. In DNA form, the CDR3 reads TGCGCCAGCAGCCAAGATAATCAGGGATCCCGGGGCCTGACTTTC.

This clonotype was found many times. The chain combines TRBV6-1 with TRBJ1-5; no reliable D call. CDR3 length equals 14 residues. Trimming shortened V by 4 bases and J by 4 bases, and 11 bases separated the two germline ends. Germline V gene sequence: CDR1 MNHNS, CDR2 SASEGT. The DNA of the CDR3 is TGTGCCAGCAGTGGTAGCAGAGAGAATCAGCCCCAGCATTTT. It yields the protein CASSGSRENQPQHF.

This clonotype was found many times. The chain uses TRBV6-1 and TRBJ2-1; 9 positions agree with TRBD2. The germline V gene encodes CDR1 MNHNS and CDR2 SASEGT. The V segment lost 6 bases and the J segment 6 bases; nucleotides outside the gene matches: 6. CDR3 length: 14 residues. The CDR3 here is CASRPIAGVNEQFF. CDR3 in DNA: TGTGCCAGCAGGCCGATAGCGGGAGTCAATGAGCAGTTCTTC.

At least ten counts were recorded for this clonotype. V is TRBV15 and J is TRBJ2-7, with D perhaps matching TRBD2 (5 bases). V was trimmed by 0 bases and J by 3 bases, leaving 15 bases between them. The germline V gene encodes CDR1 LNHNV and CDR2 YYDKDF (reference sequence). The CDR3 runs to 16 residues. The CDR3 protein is CATSRDQRPWVYEQYF. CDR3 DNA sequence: TGTGCCACCAGCAGAGATCAGCGGCCTTGGGTCTACGAGCAGTACTTC.

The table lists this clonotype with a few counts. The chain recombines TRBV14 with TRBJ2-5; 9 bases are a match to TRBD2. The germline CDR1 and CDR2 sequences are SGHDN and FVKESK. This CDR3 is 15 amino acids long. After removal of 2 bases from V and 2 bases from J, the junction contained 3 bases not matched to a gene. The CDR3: CASSQLTSGQETQYF. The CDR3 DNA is TGTGCCAGCAGCCAATTAACTAGCGGGCAAGAGACCCAGTACTTC.

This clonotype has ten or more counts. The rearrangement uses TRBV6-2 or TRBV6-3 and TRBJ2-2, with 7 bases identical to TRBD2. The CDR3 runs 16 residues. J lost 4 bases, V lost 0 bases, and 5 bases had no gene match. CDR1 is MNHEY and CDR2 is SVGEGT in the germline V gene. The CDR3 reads CASSYSAGEFTGELFF. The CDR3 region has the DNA TGTGCCAGCAGTTACTCGGCGGGAGAGTTCACCGGGGAGCTGTTTTTT.

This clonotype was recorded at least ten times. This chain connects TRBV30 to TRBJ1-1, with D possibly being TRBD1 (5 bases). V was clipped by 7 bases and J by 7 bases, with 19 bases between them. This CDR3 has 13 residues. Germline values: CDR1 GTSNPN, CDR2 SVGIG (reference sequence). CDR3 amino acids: CAYSTRRDGEAFF. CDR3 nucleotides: TGTGCCTATTCAACCCGGAGGGACGGTGAAGCTTTCTTT.